This entry lists 6 T cell receptor beta chains sequenced from one sample in a study of spatial heterogeneity in lung cancer. Study-wide findings and caveats: One measure, the expanded intratumoral alpha and beta TCR count, tracked tumor mutation counts.

Their antigen targets remain unknown. The time point here: sample taken at primary tumor resection. MiXCR, run by TCRdb on the 5' RACE reads, gives a single entry per CDR3 protein. Of roughly 15,000 distinct CDR3 sequences listed, about 4.4% are singletons. Sequencing used lung tumor tissue, obtained at surgery. Receptors were obtained from a female donor with early-stage non-small cell lung cancer.

There are many counts of this clonotype. This chain connects TRBV7-2 to TRBJ2-2, with 11 positions matching TRBD2. The CDR3 has 17 residues. Germline V lookup: CDR1 SGHTA, CDR2 FQGNSA. After removal of 3 bases from V and 1 base from J, the junction contained 4 bases not matched to a gene. DNA for the CDR3: TGTGCCAGCAGCTTGACCGGGACTAGCGGGAACACCGGGGAGCTGTTTTTT. This codes for CASSLTGTSGNTGELFF.

This clonotype was seen ten or more times. V gene TRBV29-1 combines with J gene TRBJ2-3, with D uncertain. The V end lost 6 bases, the J end lost 0 bases, and 7 bases lay between the germline ends. Germline CDR1 and CDR2: SQVTM and ANQGSEA. The CDR3 totals 12 residues. The CDR3 nucleotides are TGCAGCGTAGAATCTAGCACAGATACGCAGTATTTT. Protein product: CSVESSTDTQYF.

There are many counts of this clonotype. The chain carries TRBV6-6 and TRBJ1-2; 12 positions match TRBD1. Trimming at V came to 6 bases and at J to 10 bases, leaving 18 bases not matched to a gene. Germline loops: CDR1 MNHNY, CDR2 SVGAGI (reference sequence). This CDR3 has 17 residues. The chain's CDR3 is CASRDTEGGGQGADYTF. The CDR3 DNA sequence: TGTGCCAGCAGGGACACAGAGGGAGGGGGACAGGGGGCTGACTACACCTTC.

This clonotype was seen a few times. The chain uses TRBV20-1 and TRBJ2-1, with 7 bases identical to TRBD1. The CDR3 has 11 residues. Trimming cost V 3 bases and J 14 bases; bases outside gene matches: 7. Germline V lookup: CDR1 DFQATT, CDR2 SNEGSKA (reference sequence). CDR3 residues: CSASSLTGKFF. Written as DNA, the CDR3 is TGCAGTGCTAGCTCCCTGACAGGGAAGTTCTTC.

This clonotype appeared a few times. The chain employs TRBV30 and TRBJ1-5; 10 bases align to TRBD1. Germline V lookup: CDR1 GTSNPN, CDR2 SVGIG (reference sequence). This CDR3 contains 15 residues. V shed 2 bases and J 3 bases; nucleotides not matched to a gene: 4. CDR3 sequence (DNA): TGTGCCTGGAGTCGGACAGGGGGGTTCAATCAGCCCCAGCATTTT. Protein sequence: CAWSRTGGFNQPQHF.

This clonotype came up many times. The chain employs TRBV7-2 and TRBJ1-4; the D is unclear. Between the trimmed V and J ends, which lost 0 bases and 4 bases, there was a span of 12 bases. The germline CDR1 and CDR2 sequences are SGHTA and FQGNSA. The CDR3 totals 16 residues. The CDR3 loop reads CASSLAARQVNEKLFF. CDR3 bases: TGTGCCAGCAGCTTAGCGGCGAGGCAGGTTAATGAAAAACTGTTTTTT.